This TCR beta chain was found in a study of beta chain features in type 1 diabetes. J gave up 8 bases and V 6 bases, and 13 bases lay outside the gene matches. The CDR3 loop spans 15 amino acids. From germline, CDR1 is MDHEN and CDR2 SYDVKM. Only a few counts were recorded for this clone. Its cognate antigen is unknown. Study results and caveats: Across all four CD4+ subsets, people with type 1 diabetes showed modestly shorter TCRB CDR3s. For cells with high TCR expression, cDNA sequencing could yield over-representation.

The isolated RNA, all of it, was reverse transcribed, so expressed TCRB transcripts were what got sequenced. About 3.6 million reads on average were seen across naive, central memory and regulatory T cell samples. The data were produced by immunoSEQ multiplex PCR, yet TCRdb's version contains in-frame clones alone and is incomplete. The sample has under 300,000 clones; 11% to 15% are singletons. The receptor's source is a man aged 25 to 40 with type 1 diabetes. V and J are TRBV28 and TRBJ2-3, with TRBD2 identical over 8 bases. The sequencing sample was made of naive CD4+ T cells from blood. The CDR3, as DNA: TGTGCCAGCAGCCCCGGGGGGGGGCTTTTCGGTACGCAGTATTTT. As protein: CASSPGGGLFGTQYF.